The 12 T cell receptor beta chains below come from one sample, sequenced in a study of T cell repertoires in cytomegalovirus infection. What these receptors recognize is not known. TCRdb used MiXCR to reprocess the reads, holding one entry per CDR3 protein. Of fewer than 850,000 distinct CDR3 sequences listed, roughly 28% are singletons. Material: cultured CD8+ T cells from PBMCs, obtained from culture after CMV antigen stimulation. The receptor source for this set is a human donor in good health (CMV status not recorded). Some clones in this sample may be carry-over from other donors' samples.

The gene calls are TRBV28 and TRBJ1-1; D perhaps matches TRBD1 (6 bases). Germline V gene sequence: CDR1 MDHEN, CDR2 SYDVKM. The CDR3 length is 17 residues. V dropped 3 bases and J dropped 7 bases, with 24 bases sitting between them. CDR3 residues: CASSLEGRGQGTLEAFF. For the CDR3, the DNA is TGTGCCAGCAGTTTGGAGGGAAGAGGGCAGGGGACTCTTGAAGCTTTCTTT.

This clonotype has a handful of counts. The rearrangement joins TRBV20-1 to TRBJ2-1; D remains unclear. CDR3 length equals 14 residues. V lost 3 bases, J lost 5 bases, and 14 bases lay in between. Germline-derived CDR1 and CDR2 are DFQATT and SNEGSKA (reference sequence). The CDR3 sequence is CSARGDRGHNEQFF. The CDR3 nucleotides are TGCAGTGCTAGGGGCGACCGCGGCCACAATGAGCAGTTCTTC.

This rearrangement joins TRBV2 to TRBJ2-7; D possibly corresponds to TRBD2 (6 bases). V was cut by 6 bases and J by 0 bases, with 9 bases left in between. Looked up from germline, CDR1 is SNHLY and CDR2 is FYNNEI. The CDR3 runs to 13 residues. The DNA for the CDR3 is TGTGCCAGCAGCAAGGACTACTCCTACGAGCAGTACGTC. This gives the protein CASSKDYSYEQYV.

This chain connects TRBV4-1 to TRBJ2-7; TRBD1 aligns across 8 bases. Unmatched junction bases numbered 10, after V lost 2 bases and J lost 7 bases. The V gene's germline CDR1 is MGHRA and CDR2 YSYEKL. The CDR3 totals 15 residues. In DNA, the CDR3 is TGCGCCAGCAGCCAAACGACGGGGACAGGAGAGGAGCAGTACTTC. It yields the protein CASSQTTGTGEEQYF.

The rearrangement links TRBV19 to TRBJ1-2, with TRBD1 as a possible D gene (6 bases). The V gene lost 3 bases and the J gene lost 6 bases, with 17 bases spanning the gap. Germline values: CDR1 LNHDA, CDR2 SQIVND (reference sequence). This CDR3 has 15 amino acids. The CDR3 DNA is TGTGCCAGTAGTATGGGGACAACTCGACCACATGGCTACACCTTC. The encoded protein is CASSMGTTRPHGYTF.

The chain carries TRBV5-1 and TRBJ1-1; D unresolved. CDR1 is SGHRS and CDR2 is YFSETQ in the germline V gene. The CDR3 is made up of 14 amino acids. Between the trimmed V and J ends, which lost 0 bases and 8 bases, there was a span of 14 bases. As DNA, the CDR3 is TGCGCCAGCAGCTTGGGACGTATTCTAAGGGAAGCTTTCTTT. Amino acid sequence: CASSLGRILREAFF.

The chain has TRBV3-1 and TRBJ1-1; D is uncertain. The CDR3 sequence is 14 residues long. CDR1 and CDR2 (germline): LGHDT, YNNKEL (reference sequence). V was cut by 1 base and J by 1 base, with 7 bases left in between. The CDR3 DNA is TGTGCCAGCAGCCAAGGTGACTGGAACACTGAAGCTTTCTTT. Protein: CASSQGDWNTEAFF.

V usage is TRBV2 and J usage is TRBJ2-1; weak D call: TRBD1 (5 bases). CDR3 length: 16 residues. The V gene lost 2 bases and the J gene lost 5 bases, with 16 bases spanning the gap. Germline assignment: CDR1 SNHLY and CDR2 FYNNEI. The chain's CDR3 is CASSEMSRGLHNEQFF. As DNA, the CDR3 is TGTGCCAGCAGTGAAATGTCTAGGGGCCTACACAATGAGCAGTTCTTC.

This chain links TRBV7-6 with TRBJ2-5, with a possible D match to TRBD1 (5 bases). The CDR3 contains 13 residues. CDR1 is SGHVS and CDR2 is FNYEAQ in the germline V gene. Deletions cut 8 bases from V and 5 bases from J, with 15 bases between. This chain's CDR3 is CASDIGVGETQYF. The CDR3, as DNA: TGTGCCAGCGACATAGGGGTGGGGGAGACCCAGTACTTC.

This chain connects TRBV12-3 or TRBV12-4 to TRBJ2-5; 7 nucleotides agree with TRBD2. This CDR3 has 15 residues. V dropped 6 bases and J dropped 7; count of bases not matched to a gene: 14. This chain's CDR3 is CASSPPSSGEGTQYF. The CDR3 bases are TGTGCCAGCAGCCCGCCGTCCAGCGGGGAAGGGACCCAGTACTTC.

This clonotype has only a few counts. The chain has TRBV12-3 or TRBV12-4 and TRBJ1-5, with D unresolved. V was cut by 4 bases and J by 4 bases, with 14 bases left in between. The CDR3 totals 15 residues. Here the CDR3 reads CASSSTRKGNQPQHF. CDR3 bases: TGTGCCAGCAGTTCAACAAGAAAAGGAAATCAGCCCCAGCATTTT.

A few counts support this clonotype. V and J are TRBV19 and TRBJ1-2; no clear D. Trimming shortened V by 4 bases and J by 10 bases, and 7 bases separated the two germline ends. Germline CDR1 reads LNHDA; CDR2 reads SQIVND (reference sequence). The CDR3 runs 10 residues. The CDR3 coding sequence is TGTGCCAGTAGTAAGGGAGCCTACACCTTC. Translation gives CASSKGAYTF. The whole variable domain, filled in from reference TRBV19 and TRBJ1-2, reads DGGITQSPKYLFRKEGQNVTLSCEQNLNHDAMYWYRQDPGQGLRLIYYSQIVNDFQKGDIAEGYSVSREKKESFPLTVTSAQKNPTAFYLCASSKGAYTFGSGTRLTVV.